A selection of T cell receptor beta chains follows, all from one sample in a study of cytomegalovirus exposure and HLA in healthy donors. Clones were sequenced by immunoSEQ multiplex PCR, and TCRdb holds only the in-frame ones, with some missing. This table has around 200,000 clones, less than 80% appearing once. Sequenced input: PBMCs. The receptors come from a man in his forties in good health and CMV-seronegative. Both conserved end residues are part of each CDR3. A D gene is named only where the DNA matches it firmly. A clone size is listed for some rows: how often the clone was seen (once, few, many), or a class if it is expanded.

clone size,V gene,D gene,J gene,CDR3 DNA,CDR3 protein
few,TRBV27,NA,TRBJ1-6,TGTGCCAGCACCCGCATAGCCGGGAATTCACCCCTCCACTTT,CASTRIAGNSPLHF
NA,TRBV2,NA,TRBJ2-5,TGTGCCAGCAGAGGGACACTAGAGACCCAGTACTTC,CASRGTLETQYF
NA,TRBV4-2,TRBD1,TRBJ2-7,TGTGCCAGCAGCCAAGCCGGGACAGGACCTTACGAGCAGTACTTC,CASSQAGTGPYEQYF
NA,TRBV6-1,TRBD1,TRBJ1-1,TGTGCCAGCAGTGCGGGACAGATTATGAACACTGAAGCTTTCTTT,CASSAGQIMNTEAFF
NA,TRBV6-5,NA,TRBJ1-2,TGTGCCAGCAGAGCGGACAGCTCCATTGGCTACACCTTC,CASRADSSIGYTF
NA,TRBV15,NA,TRBJ1-4,TGTGCCACCAGCAGAGGGCGTGGAGGGGTAGCTAATGAAAAACTGTTTTTT,CATSRGRGGVANEKLFF
NA,TRBV6-6,NA,TRBJ1-4,TGTGCCAGCAGTTACGGGCCCCCGGAAGATGAAAAACTGTTTTTT,CASSYGPPEDEKLFF
NA,TRBV5-1,NA,TRBJ1-4,TGCGCCAGCAGCCCCGGGACTGATGAAAAACTGTTTTTT,CASSPGTDEKLFF
NA,TRBV2,TRBD2,TRBJ2-7,TGTGCCAGCAGTGCCCTAGCGGGAGGGGCGGACGAGCAGTACTTC,CASSALAGGADEQYF
NA,TRBV30,TRBD2,TRBJ2-1,TGTGCCTGGAGCGGGCGGGGACGACTAGCGGGGGCCAGTGAGCAGTTCTTC,CAWSGRGRLAGASEQFF
NA,TRBV4-1,NA,TRBJ2-7,TGCGCCAGCAGCCAATACGGCGAGCAGTACTTC,CASSQYGEQYF
NA,TRBV19,TRBD2,TRBJ2-2,TGTGCCAGTAGCTTCCAGCGGGATGGAACCGGGGAGCTGTTTTTT,CASSFQRDGTGELFF
NA,TRBV28,NA,TRBJ1-2,TGTGCCAGCCGCCGGGGAGGGTTTGGCTACACCTTC,CASRRGGFGYTF
NA,TRBV28,TRBD1,TRBJ1-1,TGTACCAGCAGCTCCGGGACAGGGGTGTTTAACACTGAAGCTTTCTTT,CTSSSGTGVFNTEAFF
NA,TRBV12-5,NA,TRBJ1-4,TGTGCTAGTGGCTTGGCAGCAACTAATGAAAAACTGTTTTTT,CASGLAATNEKLFF
few,TRBV2,NA,TRBJ2-7,TGTGCCAGCAATCCCCTCGGGTTTTACGAGCAGTACTTC,CASNPLGFYEQYF
few,TRBV5-4,TRBD1,TRBJ1-6,TGTGCCAGCAGCCTAGGACAGGGAGAGGGCCATAATTCACCCCTCCACTTT,CASSLGQGEGHNSPLHF
NA,TRBV19,NA,TRBJ1-5,TGTGCCAGTAGTCCTCGGACAGGCAATCAGCCCCAGCATTTT,CASSPRTGNQPQHF
NA,TRBV10-1,TRBD2,TRBJ2-3,TGCGCCAGGTTCGACGGGAGGGCCTCGGGAGATACGCAGTATTTT,CARFDGRASGDTQYF
NA,TRBV7-2,TRBD1,TRBJ2-1,TGTGCCAGCAGCTTAGGGGGGGACAGGTACTCCTACAATGAGCAGTTCTTC,CASSLGGDRYSYNEQFF
NA,TRBV11-1,TRBD2,TRBJ2-3,TGTGCCAGCAGCCGCGCGGGGGTTGAGAGAGATACGCAGTATTTT,CASSRAGVERDTQYF
few,TRBV10-1,TRBD1,TRBJ1-4,TGCGCCAGCAGTGAGAGGGGGCCTGGTGAAAAACTGTTTTTT,CASSERGPGEKLFF
NA,TRBV28,NA,TRBJ1-2,TGTGCCAGCAGCAGGAACCCGGGAGCTAACTATGGCTACACCTTC,CASSRNPGANYGYTF
NA,TRBV10-3,TRBD1,TRBJ2-2,TGTGCCGTCAACGGACAGGGTACGAACACCGGGGAGCTGTTTTTT,CAVNGQGTNTGELFF
few,TRBV29-1,TRBD2,TRBJ2-7,TGCAGCGTTGTTTATTTGCGGGAGCTAAACGAGCAGTACTTC,CSVVYLRELNEQYF
NA,TRBV13,TRBD2,TRBJ2-1,TGTGCCAGCAGCTTAGAGGCTAGCGGGGACTACAATGAGCAGTTCTTC,CASSLEASGDYNEQFF
NA,TRBV11-3,NA,TRBJ2-7,TGTGCCAGCAGCTTAGAGTCTACCTACGAGCAGTACTTC,CASSLESTYEQYF
NA,TRBV19,TRBD1,TRBJ1-5,TGTGCCAGTACCCTTGGACAGGGTGCTGGGCCCCAGCATTTT,CASTLGQGAGPQHF
NA,TRBV7-9,NA,TRBJ1-6,TGTGCCAGCTCCAGGGATGGAGCCTCACCCCTCCACTTT,CASSRDGASPLHF
NA,TRBV6-1,TRBD2,TRBJ2-1,TGTGCCAGCAAAATCTCTAGCGGGACCTACAATGAGCAGTTCTTC,CASKISSGTYNEQFF
NA,TRBV5-1,NA,TRBJ1-4,TGCGCCAGCAGCTACCGACCCCAAAATTTGGACAGCCGAAATGAAAAACTGTTTTTT,CASSYRPQNLDSRNEKLFF
NA,TRBV30,NA,TRBJ1-2,TGTGCCTGGAGTGTTTCATCGGGTAGCTACACCTTC,CAWSVSSGSYTF
NA,TRBV30,TRBD1,TRBJ1-4,TGTGCCTGGACCCCTGGACAGGTGGGGCGGGAAAAACTGTTTTTT,CAWTPGQVGREKLFF
NA,TRBV7-2,NA,TRBJ1-1,TGTGCCAGTACGACGGGAGCGAACACTGAAGCTTTCTTT,CASTTGANTEAFF
NA,TRBV5-1,TRBD1,TRBJ2-3,TGCGCCAGCAGCTTGTTTGGGACAGGGAGTCTATGGGGCACAGATACGCAGTATTTT,CASSLFGTGSLWGTDTQYF
few,TRBV19,NA,TRBJ2-1,TGTGCCAGTAGTATTCCGGGAGAGATCTACAATGAGCAGTTCTTC,CASSIPGEIYNEQFF
once,TRBV28,NA,TRBJ1-2,TGTGCCTTCGGGGGGCTGACGAAGGGCTACACCTTC,CAFGGLTKGYTF
NA,TRBV30,TRBD2,TRBJ2-2,TGTGCCTGGAGACGGGGGACTAGCGGATACACCGGGGAGCTGTTTTTT,CAWRRGTSGYTGELFF
few,TRBV19,NA,TRBJ1-2,TGTGCCAGTGGGGGGACTCGGGAAAACTATGGCTACACCTTC,CASGGTRENYGYTF
NA,TRBV10-3,TRBD2,TRBJ2-5,TGTGCCATCAGTGAGGGGCGGGGGATTGCGGAGACCCAGTACTTC,CAISEGRGIAETQYF
NA,TRBV19,NA,TRBJ1-5,TGTGCCAGTAGCGGCGGGGAGGGTTATCAGCCCCAGCATTTT,CASSGGEGYQPQHF
NA,TRBV5-8,NA,TRBJ2-5,TGTGCCAGCAGCTTTCTGGAGACCCAGTACTTC,CASSFLETQYF
NA,TRBV9,TRBD2,TRBJ2-3,TGTGCCAGCAGCGCTAATCCGGGACTAGCGGCAGATACGCAGTATTTT,CASSANPGLAADTQYF
NA,TRBV6-1,NA,TRBJ2-2,TGTGCCAGCAGTGATTCGAGAGCCCCCGGGGAGCTGTTTTTT,CASSDSRAPGELFF
few,TRBV2,TRBD1,TRBJ1-6,TGTGCCAGCAGTGAAGGACAGGGTTACAATTCACCCCTCCACTTT,CASSEGQGYNSPLHF
NA,TRBV5-1,NA,TRBJ2-3,TGCGCCAGCAGCTTGGAGGGCAGGGAAAGGACAGATACGCAGTATTTT,CASSLEGRERTDTQYF
NA,TRBV18,NA,TRBJ2-7,TGTGCCAGCTCTCCTTCTCGGCAGGGCTTTTTGTACGAGCAGTACTTC,CASSPSRQGFLYEQYF
few,TRBV7-2,NA,TRBJ1-2,TGTGCCAGCAGCTGGACAGAAAACTATGGCTACACCTTC,CASSWTENYGYTF
NA,TRBV21-1,NA,TRBJ2-2,TGTGCCAGCAGCGTACAGGGTCTTCCGGACACCGGGGAGCTGTTTTTT,CASSVQGLPDTGELFF
NA,TRBV6-1,TRBD2,TRBJ2-1,TGTGCCAGCAGTTTAGCGGGAGCCATCTACAATGAGCAGTTCTTC,CASSLAGAIYNEQFF
NA,TRBV30,NA,TRBJ2-2,TGTGCCTGGCATGCGGTTGACACCGGGGAGCTGTTTTTT,CAWHAVDTGELFF
few,TRBV7-9,NA,TRBJ1-1,TGTGCCAGCAGCTCGACAGATAACACTGAAGCTTTCTTT,CASSSTDNTEAFF
few,TRBV7-2,NA,TRBJ2-7,TGTGCCAGCAGCTTCAGGCGGGTCGAGCAGTACTTC,CASSFRRVEQYF